Listed here are 18 T cell receptor beta chains from one sample, sequenced in a study of beta chain features in type 1 diabetes. Study-wide results and caveats: Among patients with Type 1 diabetes, TCRB CDR3s were moderately but significantly shorter in every one of the four CD4+ subsets.

No cognate antigen is known for these TCRs. Reverse transcription of all isolated RNA meant that expressed TCRB transcripts were sequenced. Sequencing was performed with immunoSEQ multiplex PCR; in TCRdb, only in-frame clones are kept and a portion is missing. Among 200,000 to 250,000 clones listed, 11% to 15% were seen once. Input material: naive CD4+ T cells from blood. All receptors derive from a young man with type 1 diabetes.

This clone has more than one count but fewer than ten. The chain carries TRBV9 and TRBJ2-7, with 9 bases lining up with TRBD2. Germline V gene lookup returns CDR1 SGDLS and CDR2 YYNGEE. V was clipped by 1 base and J by 0 bases; unmatched bases: 5. The CDR3 covers 16 residues. The CDR3 region has the DNA TGTGCCAGCAGCGTATCGGCGGGAGGGGGCTCCTACGAGCAGTACTTC. It translates to CASSVSAGGGSYEQYF. The entire variable domain, with the rest obtained from reference TRBV9 and TRBJ2-7, is as follows: DSGVTQTPKHLITATGQRVTLRCSPRSGDLSVYWYQQSLDQGLQFLIQYYNGEERAKGNILERFSAQQFPDLHSELNLSSLELGDSALYFCASSVSAGGGSYEQYFGPGTRLTVT.

This clone turned up a few times. The chain recombines TRBV7-9 with TRBJ2-1, with 9 bases fitting TRBD2. The J segment lost 5 bases and the V segment lost 5 bases, leaving 10 bases of the junction unmatched. The germline V gene encodes CDR1 SEHNR and CDR2 FQNEAQ (reference sequence). This CDR3 comprises 16 residues. The CDR3 sequence: CASSPPSTSGDNEQFF. The DNA of the CDR3 is TGTGCCAGCAGCCCACCGTCGACTAGCGGCGACAATGAGCAGTTCTTC. Based on the CDR3 plus reference TRBV7-9 and TRBJ2-1, the full variable domain is DTGVSQNPRHKITKRGQNVTFRCDPISEHNRLYWYRQTLGQGPEFLTYFQNEAQLEKSRLLSDRFSAERPKGSFSTLEIQRTEQGDSAMYLCASSPPSTSGDNEQFFGPGTRLTVL.

This chain links TRBV6-1 with TRBJ2-5, with D tentatively TRBD2 (5 bases). This CDR3 is built from 13 residues. Per germline, CDR1 MNHNS and CDR2 SASEGT. Trimming left V 1 base short and J 7 bases short, with 10 bases between. CDR3 region: CASSEGLGGTQYF. As DNA, the CDR3 is TGTGCCAGCAGTGAAGGCCTCGGAGGGACCCAGTACTTC.

This chain connects TRBV18 to TRBJ1-5; no clear D. CDR3 length: 15 residues. Germline V gene lookup returns CDR1 KGHSH and CDR2 LQKENI. V was trimmed by 3 bases and J by 0 bases, leaving 9 bases between them. For the CDR3, the DNA is TGTGCCAGCTCACCTCGCGAGTCTAGCAATCAGCCCCAGCATTTT. Protein: CASSPRESSNQPQHF.

This clone was detected only a few times. The gene calls are TRBV5-1 and TRBJ1-1; tentatively, D is TRBD1 (6 bases). CDR1 SGHRS and CDR2 YFSETQ come from the germline V gene. Trimming pared 4 bases from V and 8 bases from J, leaving 9 bases between. The CDR3 loop spans 11 amino acids. The CDR3 DNA reads as TGCGCCAGCAGCGGAACAGGGGAAGCTTTCTTT. It is translated as CASSGTGEAFF.

In its sample, this clone was seen a few times. V and J are TRBV5-1 and TRBJ2-1, with 11 bases fitting TRBD2. Germline lookup yields CDR1 SGHRS and CDR2 YFSETQ. The CDR3 sequence is 15 residues long. V lost 4 bases, J lost 7 bases, and 7 bases stayed unmatched. The CDR3 region has the DNA TGCGCCAGCAGCCCATACGGACTAGCGGGTAATGAGCAGTTCTTC. Translating gives CASSPYGLAGNEQFF.

In its sample, this clone was seen a few times. This chain uses TRBV5-6 with TRBJ1-3, with D hard to call. Germline CDR1 is SGHDT and CDR2 is YYEEEE. This CDR3 is built from 16 residues. Trimming stripped 4 bases from V and 3 bases from J, with 17 bases between. In nucleotides, the CDR3 is TGTGCCAGCAGCAGACAACGCGGAGGCCGTGGAAACACCATATATTTT. It is translated as CASSRQRGGRGNTIYF.

CDR3 nucleotides: TGTGCCAGCAGCACAGGGACATTCATTACCGGGGAGCTGTTTTTT. It translates to CASSTGTFITGELFF. J is TRBJ2-2 and V is TRBV11-3; tentatively, D is TRBD1 (6 bases). The germline gives CDR1 SGHNT, CDR2 YENEEA. CDR3 length: 15 residues. Trimming removed 5 bases at V and 5 bases at J, with 15 bases between.

Written as DNA, the CDR3 is TGTGCCTTTGGACAGGGAAACTACAATGAGCAGTTCTTC. As protein: CAFGQGNYNEQFF. V usage is TRBV30 and J usage is TRBJ2-1, with 8 bases aligning to TRBD1. CDR1 and CDR2 (germline): GTSNPN, SVGIG (reference sequence). The junction had 5 bases not matched to a gene; V was cut back by 7 bases and J by 3 bases. The CDR3 extends over 13 amino acids.

This sequence joins TRBV19 and TRBJ2-1; D not resolved. From germline, CDR1 is LNHDA and CDR2 SQIVND (reference sequence). Trimming removed 6 bases at V and 8 bases at J, with 11 bases between. This CDR3 is built from 12 residues. The CDR3 coding sequence is TGTGCCAGTAGCCCCGGGTGGCATGAGCAGTTCTTC. Translating it yields CASSPGWHEQFF. Combining the CDR3 with reference TRBV19 and TRBJ2-1 gives the whole variable domain DGGITQSPKYLFRKEGQNVTLSCEQNLNHDAMYWYRQDPGQGLRLIYYSQIVNDFQKGDIAEGYSVSREKKESFPLTVTSAQKNPTAFYLCASSPGWHEQFFGPGTRLTVL.

The chain employs TRBV5-6 and TRBJ1-2; TRBD1 agrees at 9 bases. CDR1 and CDR2 from the germline V gene are SGHDT and YYEEEE. The CDR3 is made up of 15 amino acids. V was clipped by 0 bases and J by 4 bases; unmatched bases: 4. As DNA, the CDR3 is TGTGCCAGCAGCTTGGGGGACAGGGACCCCTATGGCTACACCTTC. As protein: CASSLGDRDPYGYTF.

This rearrangement joins TRBV5-4 to TRBJ2-5; 11 bases are shared with TRBD1. The CDR3 totals 14 residues. In germline, CDR1 is SGHNT, CDR2 YYREEE (reference sequence). The junction had 1 base not matched to a gene; V was cut back by 5 bases and J by 1 base. This CDR3 reads CASRGQGAQETQYF. The CDR3 coding sequence is TGTGCCAGCAGAGGACAGGGGGCCCAAGAGACCCAGTACTTC. The full variable domain, its missing parts supplied by reference TRBV5-4 and TRBJ2-5, is ETGVTQSPTHLIKTRGQQVTLRCSSQSGHNTVSWYQQALGQGPQFIFQYYREEENGRGNFPPRFSGLQFPNYSSELNVNALELDDSALYLCASRGQGAQETQYFGPGTRLLVL.

This chain uses TRBV5-4 with TRBJ2-1; D is uncertain. V lost 0 bases and J lost 5, with 9 bases in between. The germline gives CDR1 SGHNT, CDR2 YYREEE (reference sequence). This CDR3 spans 14 amino acids. The CDR3 coding sequence is TGTGCCAGCAGCTTGGTGGGCAGTAACAATGAGCAGTTCTTC. Residues: CASSLVGSNNEQFF.

This clone was counted a few times. This sequence joins TRBV7-2 and TRBJ2-1; D may be TRBD2 (7 bases). From germline, CDR1 is SGHTA and CDR2 FQGNSA. The CDR3 is 16 amino acids. Trimming left V 0 bases short and J 4 bases short, with 13 bases between. The CDR3 loop reads CASSLAGASGYNEQFF. CDR3 coding DNA: TGTGCCAGCAGCTTAGCGGGGGCTAGCGGATACAATGAGCAGTTCTTC.

The table lists this clone with a few counts. This chain joins TRBV7-6 and TRBJ1-6, with TRBD1 as a possible D gene (6 bases). V lost 5 bases and J lost 7, with 21 bases in between. There are 17 residues in the CDR3. CDR1 is SGHVS and CDR2 is FNYEAQ in the germline V gene. The CDR3 reads CASSLREAGVGNSPLHF. The CDR3 DNA reads TGTGCCAGCAGCCTAAGGGAAGCAGGGGTGGGGAATTCACCCCTCCACTTT.

CDR3 protein: CASHGTGRNTGELFF. CDR3 nucleotide sequence: TGTGCCAGCCATGGGACAGGCCGAAACACCGGGGAGCTGTTTTTT. The V gene is TRBV2, the J gene TRBJ2-2; 8 bases match TRBD1. CDR3 length: 15 residues. CDR1 SNHLY and CDR2 FYNNEI come from the germline V gene. Trimming at V came to 8 bases and at J to 2 bases, leaving 7 bases not matched to a gene.

The V and J genes are TRBV29-1 and TRBJ2-1; D not certain. CDR1 SQVTM and CDR2 ANQGSEA come from the germline V gene. This CDR3 has 14 amino acids. The V and J ends lost 1 base and 1 base respectively, with 8 bases between them. The CDR3 coding sequence is TGCAGCGTTGAAGGGCAGGTGTCCTACAATGAGCAGTTCTTC. Translated, it gives CSVEGQVSYNEQFF.

The V call is TRBV18, the J call TRBJ2-7; D is ambiguous. Germline CDR1 is KGHSH and CDR2 is LQKENI. V lost 3 bases to trimming and J lost 0 bases, with 12 bases between them. CDR3 length: 15 amino acids. CDR3 DNA sequence: TGTGCCAGCTCACCCCCGGCCGGAGTCTCCTACGAGCAGTACTTC. Encoded protein: CASSPPAGVSYEQYF.